The entry below describes one TCR beta chain. Its specificity is unknown. This sample stems from a study of cytomegalovirus exposure and HLA in healthy donors. The study's findings and limits: In vitro, a few CMV-associated chains proved specific for CMV antigens. It was found in a later analysis that first-cohort TCR clusters tended to co-occur in the 100 to 150 validation repertoires. Cytomegalovirus status, reportedly, was diagnosed with high specificity and sensitivity by the classifier.

While the first cohort had 600 to 800 subjects, the donors belonged to the separate validation cohort of over a hundred subjects. V lost 4 bases and J lost 3, with 15 bases in between. CDR1 is LNHDA, CDR2 SQIVND, per germline (reference sequence). The CDR3 consists of 15 residues. TCRdb keeps only in-frame clones here, not all; method: immunoSEQ multiplex PCR. The top ten hold 3.5% to 4% of the sample, which has about 73,000 clones, about 87% seen once. This TCR came from a woman in her late teens or twenties in good health and CMV-seropositive. This chain connects TRBV19 to TRBJ1-2; no reliable D call. The sequenced sample consisted of PBMCs. CDR3 sequence reads: CASSTPGVGDYGYTF. In DNA, the CDR3 is TGTGCCAGTAGTACCCCCGGGGTTGGGGACTATGGCTACACCTTC. The full variable domain, rest sourced from reference TRBV19 and TRBJ1-2, is DGGITQSPKYLFRKEGQNVTLSCEQNLNHDAMYWYRQDPGQGLRLIYYSQIVNDFQKGDIAEGYSVSREKKESFPLTVTSAQKNPTAFYLCASSTPGVGDYGYTFGSGTRLTVV.